This T cell receptor beta chain is from a study of control samples from healthy donors and cancer patients. Using immunoSEQ multiplex PCR, the repertoire was profiled, and TCRdb retains in-frame clones only, with some absent. The data show over 80,000 clones, about nine tenths seen once. CDR1 and CDR2 (germline): SGHTA, FQGTGA. Trimming took 5 bases from V and 7 from J, leaving 14 bases between them. The CDR3 loop spans 13 amino acids. The gene calls are TRBV7-3 and TRBJ1-1, with TRBD1 as a possible D gene (5 bases). This receptor was identified in a man between 25 and 39 years old in good health. Material for sequencing was blood. The CDR3 DNA follows: TGTGCCAGCAGCCCGGGGGGTAGCATTGAAGCTTTCTTT. Protein product: CASSPGGSIEAFF.